This T cell receptor beta chain emerged from a study of quantifying T cell responses using KT2 cells (dated by TCRdb to about 2017). Broadly, across the study: RNA was DNase-treated and reverse transcribed with TCR alpha and beta constant-region primers, mostly using SuperScript III. The efficiency of the T4 ligation step under optimum conditions was estimated to be greater than 9%. To prevent over-amplification, PCR2 was performed as a SYBR Green qPCR and halted at a predetermined fluorescence threshold. The full study reports these points: Counts of KT2 alpha and beta sequences scaled linearly with input KT2 cell number over several orders of magnitude. Detection of KT2 sequences showed saturation at very high KT2 spike-in numbers. KT2 sequences were detected down to the lowest spike-in tested, about one KT2 cell per 100,000 PBMC. No side-by-side comparison between this pipeline and other TCR sequencing techniques was included in the study.

To test the sensitivity and accuracy of the pipeline, known numbers of KT2, a T cell clone whose TCR had already been sequenced, were spiked into unfractionated PBMC. A range of KT2-to-PBMC ratios was generated by mixing KT2 cells with a fixed number of PBMC. This clonotype was counted at least ten times. It lacks a known antigen. The input lacks base qualities; no much larger clone sits a single base away. The library was obtained by UMI-ligation and nested PCR. T4 RNA ligase 1 was used to ligate a single-stranded oligonucleotide containing the Illumina SP2 sequence and a UMI to the 3' end of the cDNA. PCR1 ran approximately 4 cycles (98°C 15 s, 69°C 30 s, 72°C 40 s); the beta primer was an equimolar mix of RC1.1 and RC1.2 covering TRBC1 and TRBC2. From PCR2 onward, TCR alpha and beta chains were processed separately, and sample indices and Illumina adaptors were added. The UMI, placed after an 8-base spacer, consisted of 12 random nucleotides arranged as two hexamers with a spacer between them. The libraries were sequenced on an Illumina MiSeq using v2 2x251 paired-end chemistry, usually with about eleven samples in each run. PhiX DNA was added at about 5-7% to each sequencing library so that diversity was increased. The authors' pipeline ran thus. Raw reads were converted to FASTQ with bcl2fastq and demultiplexed by dual indices using Demultiplexor. V and J genes were assigned by Decombinator through tag matching, with a single base-pair mismatch permitted. UMIs were used by Collapsinator to correct both sequencing errors and frequency errors caused by PCR heterogeneity. CDR3Translator converted Decombinator identifiers into nucleotide sequence, translated that sequence into amino acids, and extracted CDR3 based on C- and N-terminal motifs. Each distinct KT2 TCR was counted as a cluster of KT2 sequences sharing one unique molecular identifier. TCRdb cleaned the public reads at Q25 with fastp, built clones with MiXCR and kept in-frame beta chains. Rows with one shared CDR3 protein collapse into an entry with the most common genes and DNA. These V and J calls originate from TCRdb's pipeline instead of the authors' own analysis. This sample lists tens of thousands of distinct CDR3 sequences; roughly 8% were detected once. In total, the top ten clones hold roughly 14% of the sample.

The clonotype was recovered from a human donor. Sequenced input: PBMCs spiked with cells of the T cell clone KT2.

CDR3 loop: CASSFWSTEAFF. The DNA sequence is given as TGTGCCAGCAGCTTTTGGTCCACTGAAGCTTTCTTT. The chain is assembled from TRBV11-2 and TRBJ1-1; the D gene is not confidently resolved. CDR1 and CDR2 (SGHAT, FQNNGV) derive from the germline V gene. Between the V and J ends, shortened by 3 bases and 4 bases respectively, the junction contains 6 bases. Including the terminal cysteine and phenylalanine, the CDR3 comprises 12 residues. Only the CDR3 region is kept as DNA, spanning 36 bases read in frame from base 1.